Sequencing of this T cell receptor (beta chain) was carried out in a study of T cells expressing NK-cell markers (dated by TCRdb to the early 2020s). At the level of the whole study: Three sorted T-cell subsets (CD3+CD56+NKG2C+, CD3+CD56+NKG2C- and CD3+CD56-NKG2C+) from about 8 donors had their TCR beta-chain repertoires profiled. Of the eight sequenced donors, seven were found to be HCMV-seropositive and one was found to be HCMV-seronegative. Libraries were sequenced as 2 x 150 bp reads on Illumina HiSeq 2000/2500, MiSeq or NextSeq. The eight sequenced donors were randomly selected healthy volunteers, three men and five women.

Sequencing relied on an Illumina HiSeq 2000. The TCR beta cDNA libraries were made using 5'RACE template switching, a step that added both a universal primer site and unique molecular identifiers. cDNA synthesis was primed from the TCR beta constant segment and was followed by two successive PCR amplification steps. In the authors' own workflow: Reads were demultiplexed and grouped by UMI with MIGEC, and clonotypes were assembled and quantified with MiTCR. To remove erroneous sequences, TCR cDNA sequences were retained only when supported by two or more reads. Downstream repertoire analysis used the tcR package, and clonotypes were matched across fractions by CDR3 nucleotide sequence plus V segment. VDJmatch was used to annotate antigen specificity against VDJdb, with one amino acid substitution in CDR3 permitted. Based on TCRdb reprocessing of the reads, there is one entry per CDR3 protein sequence, and DNA is missing. TCRdb's processing, not the study's, gives the V and J calls here. The sample's table covers 300,000 to 500,000 distinct CDR3 sequences. In total, the top ten clones hold roughly a tenth of the sample.

HCMV-specific IgG was detected in serum with a commercial ELISA kit to determine HCMV serostatus. Peripheral blood mononuclear cells were isolated from blood by Ficoll density gradient centrifugation. Worth noting for this clonotype: The antigen this receptor binds is unknown.

What the study reported, not specific to this receptor: In six donors, the dominant CD3+CD56+NKG2C+ clonotypes ranked among the top 10 CD8+ clonotypes, making up about 1.0-7.5% of CD8+ T cells. Whether the expanded NKG2C-expressing T cell clones were specific for HCMV antigens was left unclear. Those dominant clonotypes were again the most abundant among CD3+CD56-NKG2C+ cells in a few donors, at about 25-65%.

Sequencing was done on a sample of blood T cells: a sorted CD56 or NKG2C T cell subset, CD4+ or CD8+ T cells, or bulk PBMC T cells (not recorded which). The receptor comes from a woman between 50 and 59 years old in good health. Donor details come from another sample of the same person, matched by shared clones.

The CDR3 in this case is CASSQAAGQGGFF. The rearrangement joined TRBV14 to TRBJ2-1; without DNA, the TCRdb call of TRBD1 cannot be checked. According to the germline V gene, CDR1 reads SGHDN and CDR2 reads FVKESK. From its cysteine to its phenylalanine, the CDR3 spans 13 amino acids. The coding DNA is unavailable.